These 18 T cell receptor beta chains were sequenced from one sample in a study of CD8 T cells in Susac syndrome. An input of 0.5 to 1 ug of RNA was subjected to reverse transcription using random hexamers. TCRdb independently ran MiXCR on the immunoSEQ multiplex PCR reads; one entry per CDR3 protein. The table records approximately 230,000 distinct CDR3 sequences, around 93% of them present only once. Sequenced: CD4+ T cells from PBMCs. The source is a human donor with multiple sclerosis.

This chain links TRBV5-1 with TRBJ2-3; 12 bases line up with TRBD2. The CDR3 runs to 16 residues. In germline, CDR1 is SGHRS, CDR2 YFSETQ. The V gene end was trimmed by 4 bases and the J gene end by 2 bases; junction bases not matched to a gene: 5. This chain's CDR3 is CASSRRLAGDTDTQYF. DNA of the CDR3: TGCGCCAGCAGCCGACGACTAGCGGGAGACACAGATACGCAGTATTTT.

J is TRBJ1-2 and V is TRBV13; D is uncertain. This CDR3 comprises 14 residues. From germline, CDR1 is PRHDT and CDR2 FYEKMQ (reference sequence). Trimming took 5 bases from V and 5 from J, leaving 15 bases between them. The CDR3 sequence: CASSLRAVNYGYTF. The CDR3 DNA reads TGTGCCAGCAGCCTTAGAGCCGTAAATTATGGCTACACCTTC.

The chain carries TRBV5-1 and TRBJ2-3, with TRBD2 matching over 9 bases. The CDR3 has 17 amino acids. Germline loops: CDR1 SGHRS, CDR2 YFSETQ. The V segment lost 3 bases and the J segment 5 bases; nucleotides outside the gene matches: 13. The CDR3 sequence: CASSWAGGSDRIDTQYF. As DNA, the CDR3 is TGCGCCAGCAGCTGGGCGGGGGGGTCGGATCGGATAGATACGCAGTATTTT.

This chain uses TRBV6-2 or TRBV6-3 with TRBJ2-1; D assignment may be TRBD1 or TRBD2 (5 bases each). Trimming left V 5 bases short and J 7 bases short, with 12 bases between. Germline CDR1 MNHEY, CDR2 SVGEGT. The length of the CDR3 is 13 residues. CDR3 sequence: CASSPGRWNEQFF. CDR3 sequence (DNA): TGTGCCAGCAGTCCGGGACGCTGGAATGAGCAGTTCTTC.

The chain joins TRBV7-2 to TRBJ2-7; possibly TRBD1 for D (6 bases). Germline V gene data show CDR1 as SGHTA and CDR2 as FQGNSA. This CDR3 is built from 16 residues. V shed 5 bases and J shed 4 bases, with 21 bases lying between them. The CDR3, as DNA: TGTGCCAGCAGCCGAGCGACCGGGACACCGAATTACGAGCAGTACTTC. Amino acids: CASSRATGTPNYEQYF.

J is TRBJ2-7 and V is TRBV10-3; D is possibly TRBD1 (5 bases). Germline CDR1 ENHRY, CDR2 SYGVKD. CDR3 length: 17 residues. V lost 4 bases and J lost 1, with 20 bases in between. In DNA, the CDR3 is TGTGCCATCAGTGGCGTATGGAGTCAGGGCTTATCCTACGAGCAGTACTTC. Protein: CAISGVWSQGLSYEQYF.

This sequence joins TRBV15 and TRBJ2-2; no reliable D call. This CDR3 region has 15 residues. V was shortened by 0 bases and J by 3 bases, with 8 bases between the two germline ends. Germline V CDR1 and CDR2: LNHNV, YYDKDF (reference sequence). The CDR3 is CATSRDARDTGELFF. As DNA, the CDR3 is TGTGCCACCAGCAGAGATGCCCGAGACACCGGGGAGCTGTTTTTT.

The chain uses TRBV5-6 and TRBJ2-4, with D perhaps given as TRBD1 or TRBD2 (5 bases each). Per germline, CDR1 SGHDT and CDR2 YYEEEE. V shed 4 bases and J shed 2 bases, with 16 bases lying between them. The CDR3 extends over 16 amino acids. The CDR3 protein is CASSPRGAGTKNIQYF. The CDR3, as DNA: TGTGCCAGCAGCCCTCGAGGGGCTGGGACCAAAAACATTCAGTACTTC.

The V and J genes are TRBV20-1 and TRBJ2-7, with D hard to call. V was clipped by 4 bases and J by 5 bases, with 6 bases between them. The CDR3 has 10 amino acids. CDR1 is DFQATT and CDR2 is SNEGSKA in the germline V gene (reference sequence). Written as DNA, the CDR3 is TGCAGTGCTAAGGTGAACGAGCAGTACTTC. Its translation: CSAKVNEQYF.

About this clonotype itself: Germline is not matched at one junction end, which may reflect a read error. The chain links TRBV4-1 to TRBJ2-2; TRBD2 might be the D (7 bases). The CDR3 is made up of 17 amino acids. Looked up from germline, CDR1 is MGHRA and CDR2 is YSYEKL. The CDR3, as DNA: TGCGCCAGCAGCCAAGATTGGGGGGGCGCGAACACCGGGGAGCTGTCTTTT. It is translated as CASSQDWGGANTGELSF.

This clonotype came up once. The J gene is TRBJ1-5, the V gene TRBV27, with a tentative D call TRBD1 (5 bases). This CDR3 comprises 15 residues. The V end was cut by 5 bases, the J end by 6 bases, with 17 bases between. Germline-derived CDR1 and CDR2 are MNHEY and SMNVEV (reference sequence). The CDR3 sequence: CASSSAGQGGQPQHF. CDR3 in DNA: TGTGCCAGCAGTAGTGCGGGGCAGGGCGGTCAGCCCCAGCATTTT.

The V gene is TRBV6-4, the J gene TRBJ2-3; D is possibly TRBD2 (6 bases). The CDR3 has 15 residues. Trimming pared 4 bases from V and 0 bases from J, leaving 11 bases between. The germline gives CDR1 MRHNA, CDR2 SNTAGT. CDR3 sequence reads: CASSASASSTDTQYF. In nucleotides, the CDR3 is TGTGCCAGCAGTGCTAGCGCCTCTAGCACAGATACGCAGTATTTT.

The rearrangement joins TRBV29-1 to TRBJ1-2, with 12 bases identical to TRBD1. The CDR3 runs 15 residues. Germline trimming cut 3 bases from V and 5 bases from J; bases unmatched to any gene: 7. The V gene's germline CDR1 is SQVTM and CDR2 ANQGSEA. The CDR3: CSVEGQGATRYGYTF. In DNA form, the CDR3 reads TGCAGCGTTGAGGGACAGGGGGCAACGCGGTATGGCTACACCTTC. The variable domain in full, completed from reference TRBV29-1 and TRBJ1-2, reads SAVISQKPSRDICQRGTSLTIQCQVDSQVTMMFWYRQQPGQSLTLIATANQGSEATYESGFVIDKFPISRPNLTFSTLTVSNMSPEDSSIYLCSVEGQGATRYGYTFGSGTRLTVV.

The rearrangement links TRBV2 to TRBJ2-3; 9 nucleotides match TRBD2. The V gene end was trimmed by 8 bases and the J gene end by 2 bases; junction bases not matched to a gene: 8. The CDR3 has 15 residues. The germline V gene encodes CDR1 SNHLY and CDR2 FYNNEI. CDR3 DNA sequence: TGTGCCAGCGATCGGACTAGCGTGTCCACAGATACGCAGTATTTT. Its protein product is CASDRTSVSTDTQYF.

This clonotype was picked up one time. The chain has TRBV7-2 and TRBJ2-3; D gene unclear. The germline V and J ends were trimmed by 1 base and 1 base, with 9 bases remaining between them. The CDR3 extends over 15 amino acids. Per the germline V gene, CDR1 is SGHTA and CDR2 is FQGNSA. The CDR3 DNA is TGTGCCAGCAGCTTAGATCGCCAGGGCACAGATACGCAGTATTTT. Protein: CASSLDRQGTDTQYF. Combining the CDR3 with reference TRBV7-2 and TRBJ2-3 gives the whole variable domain GAGVSQSPSNKVTEKGKDVELRCDPISGHTALYWYRQSLGQGLEFLIYFQGNSAPDKSGLPSDRFSAERTGGSVSTLTIQRTQQEDSAVYLCASSLDRQGTDTQYFGPGTRLTVL.

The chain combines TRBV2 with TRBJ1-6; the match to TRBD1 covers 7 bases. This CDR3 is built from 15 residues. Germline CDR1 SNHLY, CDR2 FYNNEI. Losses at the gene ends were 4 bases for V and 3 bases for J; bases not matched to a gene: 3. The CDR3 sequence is CASSAGGIYNSPLHF. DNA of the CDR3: TGTGCCAGCAGTGCAGGGGGAATCTATAATTCACCCCTCCACTTT.

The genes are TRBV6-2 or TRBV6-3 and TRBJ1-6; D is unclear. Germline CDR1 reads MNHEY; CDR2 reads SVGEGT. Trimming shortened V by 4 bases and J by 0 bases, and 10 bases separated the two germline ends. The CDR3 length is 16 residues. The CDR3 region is CASSFPLSSYNSPLHF. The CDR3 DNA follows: TGTGCCAGCAGTTTTCCGCTAAGCTCCTATAATTCACCCCTCCACTTT.

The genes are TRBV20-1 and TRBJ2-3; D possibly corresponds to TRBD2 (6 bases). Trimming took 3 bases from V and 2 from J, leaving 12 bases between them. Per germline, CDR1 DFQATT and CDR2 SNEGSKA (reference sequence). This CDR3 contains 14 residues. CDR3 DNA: TGCAGTGCTAGTCAAGCGGGCTACACAGATACGCAGTATTTT. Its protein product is CSASQAGYTDTQYF.